The 18 T cell receptor beta chains in this list originate from one sample, sequenced in a study of shared clonotypes between healthy human individuals (TCRdb year 2020). The library was made by the immunoSEQ multiplex PCR assay. TCRdb retrieved this table from immuneACCESS and kept in-frame rearrangements only. Not all clones are present; in checked studies, unresolved V genes account for under half, and no reason is known for the remainder. This sample has about 1.1 million clones in its table, and around 78% of those were observed once. The ten largest clones represent under 0.6% of the sample. Sequencing was done on a sample of memory CD4+ T cells from PBMCs. Taken with the paper, the label for cell subset or site translates to: CD45RA-negative fraction. These receptors all come from a man between 18 and 29 years old in good health. Some clones in this sample may be carry-over from other donors' samples.

The chain recombines TRBV6-1 with TRBJ1-1; D is unresolved. CDR3 size: 14 residues. From germline, CDR1 is MNHNS and CDR2 SASEGT. V lost 7 bases to trimming and J lost 1 base, with 13 bases between them. As DNA, the CDR3 is TGTGCCAGCAAGGTGGTGATGCGGAACACTGAAGCTTTCTTT. This gives the protein CASKVVMRNTEAFF.

Ten or more counts support this clone. J is TRBJ2-1 and V is TRBV5-1; D is undetermined. This CDR3 is built from 16 residues. V lost 0 bases and J lost 0, with 10 bases in between. The germline V gene encodes CDR1 SGHRS and CDR2 YFSETQ. CDR3 residues: CASSLDVSYSYNEQFF. The CDR3, as DNA: TGCGCCAGCAGCTTGGATGTGAGTTACTCCTACAATGAGCAGTTCTTC.

The chain joins TRBV4-1 to TRBJ2-3, with TRBD2 as a possible D gene (5 bases). Germline lookup yields CDR1 MGHRA and CDR2 YSYEKL. V was shortened by 0 bases and J by 2 bases, with 9 bases between the two germline ends. The CDR3 length is 15 residues. This chain's CDR3 is CASSQERAHTDTQYF. For the CDR3, the DNA is TGCGCCAGCAGCCAAGAGCGGGCGCACACAGATACGCAGTATTTT.

V usage is TRBV9 and J usage is TRBJ2-1; 9 bases agree with TRBD2. The germline CDR1 and CDR2 sequences are SGDLS and YYNGEE. V lost 4 bases, J lost 10 bases, and 3 bases stayed unmatched. This CDR3 is 12 amino acids long. CDR3: CASSLSGREQFF. In DNA, the CDR3 is TGTGCCAGCAGCCTTAGCGGGAGAGAGCAGTTCTTC.

This chain connects TRBV7-2 to TRBJ2-7; 11 bases agree with TRBD1. Germline V CDR1 and CDR2: SGHTA, FQGNSA. The length of the CDR3 is 18 residues. Losses at the gene ends were 1 base for V and 7 bases for J; bases not matched to a gene: 15. The CDR3 is CASSLEGTGGSGRLEQYF. The CDR3 DNA sequence: TGTGCCAGCAGCTTAGAAGGGACAGGGGGGTCCGGGCGTCTGGAGCAGTACTTC.

V usage is TRBV9 and J usage is TRBJ1-4; 8 nucleotides line up with TRBD1. The length of the CDR3 is 14 residues. CDR1 is SGDLS, CDR2 YYNGEE, per germline. V lost 3 bases, J lost 10 bases, and 8 bases stayed unmatched. CDR3 nucleotide sequence: TGTGCCAGCAGCGAGGGACAGGCGACGGCAAAACTGTTTTTT. Residues: CASSEGQATAKLFF.

The rearrangement links TRBV28 to TRBJ1-2; no firm D call. This CDR3 is 12 amino acids long. With 6 bases removed from V and 4 bases from J, the gap between germline ends came to 9 bases. Looked up from germline, CDR1 is MDHEN and CDR2 is SYDVKM. The CDR3 nucleotides read TGTGCCAGCAGCCTCCATCGCTATGGCTACACCTTC. Its protein is CASSLHRYGYTF.

The rearrangement links TRBV7-3 to TRBJ1-1; no definite D call. V shed 5 bases and J shed 1 base, with 8 bases lying between them. The CDR3 totals 13 residues. In germline, CDR1 is SGHTA, CDR2 FQGTGA. The CDR3 is CASSRRTNTEAFF. The DNA for the CDR3 is TGTGCCAGCAGCCGACGAACGAACACTGAAGCTTTCTTT.

This clone was recorded once. This sequence joins TRBV28 and TRBJ2-7, with 9 positions matching TRBD1. CDR3 length: 13 residues. CDR1 is MDHEN, CDR2 SYDVKM, per germline. Losses at the gene ends were 11 bases for V and 5 bases for J; bases not matched to a gene: 10. The CDR3 DNA reads as TGTGCCCTGGGGACAGGGACCACACACGAGCAGTACTTC. Translated, it gives CALGTGTTHEQYF.

The chain joins TRBV28 to TRBJ2-1; 9 nucleotides match TRBD2. V trimming: 5 bases; J trimming: 7 bases; junction bases outside the gene matches: 9. This CDR3 is 15 amino acids long. The germline V gene has CDR1 MDHEN and CDR2 SYDVKM. For the CDR3, the DNA is TGTGCCAGCAGTCTCCGCCTAGCGGGATGGAATGAGCAGTTCTTC. Amino acid sequence: CASSLRLAGWNEQFF.

The chain combines TRBV29-1 with TRBJ1-3; tentative D call: TRBD1 (6 bases). Looked up from germline, CDR1 is SQVTM and CDR2 is ANQGSEA. The CDR3 has 13 amino acids. CDR3 in DNA: TGCAGTACATCACCCGGAACAGGGAACACCATATATTTT. Translating it yields CSTSPGTGNTIYF.

Ten or more counts support this clone. This chain connects TRBV7-9 to TRBJ2-5, with D perhaps TRBD1 (6 bases). CDR3 length equals 15 residues. Trimming removed 7 bases at V and 1 base at J, with 16 bases between. Per germline, CDR1 SEHNR and CDR2 FQNEAQ (reference sequence). Here the CDR3 reads CASKPIRTAQETQYF. CDR3 coding DNA: TGTGCCAGCAAGCCAATAAGGACAGCCCAAGAGACCCAGTACTTC.

In its sample, this clone was seen a few times. J is TRBJ2-7 and V is TRBV11-2; D call uncertain. The V and J ends lost 5 bases and 3 bases respectively, with 17 bases between them. The germline gives CDR1 SGHAT, CDR2 FQNNGV. CDR3 length: 15 amino acids. The CDR3 loop reads CASSMDLTLFYEQYF. CDR3 nucleotides: TGTGCCAGCAGCATGGACCTAACACTTTTCTACGAGCAGTACTTC.

The chain joins TRBV11-2 to TRBJ2-7, with D possibly matching TRBD2 (5 bases). Per the germline V gene, CDR1 is SGHAT and CDR2 is FQNNGV. CDR3 length: 14 amino acids. V lost 1 base to trimming and J lost 4 bases, with 11 bases between them. CDR3 coding DNA: TGTGCCAGCAGCTTAGCGGGGTTCTGGTACGAGCAGTACTTC. Its translation: CASSLAGFWYEQYF.

The chain employs TRBV7-2 and TRBJ2-4; D is uncertain. Germline CDR1 is SGHTA and CDR2 is FQGNSA. Trimming took 2 bases from V and 6 from J, leaving 8 bases between them. The CDR3 loop spans 13 amino acids. CDR3 residues: CASSLNSRNIQYF. The CDR3 coding sequence is TGTGCCAGCAGCTTAAACTCCCGAAACATTCAGTACTTC.

This sequence joins TRBV5-4 and TRBJ2-7; D perhaps matches TRBD1 (5 bases). The length of the CDR3 is 14 residues. Germline V gene sequence: CDR1 SGHNT, CDR2 YYREEE (reference sequence). The V end was cut by 0 bases, the J end by 5 bases, with 12 bases between. DNA of the CDR3: TGTGCCAGCAGCTTGGACAGGCTGAATCACGAGCAGTACTTC. Translated, it gives CASSLDRLNHEQYF.

This chain uses TRBV4-2 with TRBJ1-1; D remains unclear. Trimming removed 5 bases from V and 4 bases from J, with 11 bases in between. Germline V lookup: CDR1 LGHNA, CDR2 YNFKEQ. This CDR3 spans 13 amino acids. CDR3 in DNA: TGTGCCAGCAGCTTGGGGTGGGGCACTGAAGCTTTCTTT. Translation gives CASSLGWGTEAFF.

The chain links TRBV4-2 to TRBJ1-5; D may be TRBD1 (6 bases). V was cut by 6 bases and J by 0 bases, with 12 bases left in between. CDR3 length equals 15 residues. Germline V lookup: CDR1 LGHNA, CDR2 YNFKEQ. CDR3 bases: TGTGCCAGCAGAAGAGCGGACAGTAGCAATCAGCCCCAGCATTTT. Its translation is CASRRADSSNQPQHF.